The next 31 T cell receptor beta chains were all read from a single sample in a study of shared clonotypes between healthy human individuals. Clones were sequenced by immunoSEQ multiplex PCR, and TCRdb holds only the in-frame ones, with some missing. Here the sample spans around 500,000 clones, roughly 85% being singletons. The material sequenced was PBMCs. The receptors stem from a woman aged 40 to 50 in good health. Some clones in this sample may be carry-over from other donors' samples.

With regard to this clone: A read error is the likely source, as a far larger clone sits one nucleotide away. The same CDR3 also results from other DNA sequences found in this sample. The CDR3 is CASFGQGASEQYF. CDR3 in DNA: TGTGCCAGCTTCGGGCAGGGGGCGTCTGAGCAGTACTTC. This chain uses TRBV6-5 with TRBJ2-7; 8 nucleotides agree with TRBD1. The V gene's germline CDR1 is MNHEY and CDR2 SVGAGI. V was pared by 8 bases and J by 7 bases, with 10 bases of the junction left unmatched. This CDR3 contains 13 residues.

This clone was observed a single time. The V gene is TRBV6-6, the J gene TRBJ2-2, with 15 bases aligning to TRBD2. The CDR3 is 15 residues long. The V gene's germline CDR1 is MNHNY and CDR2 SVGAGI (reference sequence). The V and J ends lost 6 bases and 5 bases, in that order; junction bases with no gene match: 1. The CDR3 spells CASRGTSGRTGELFF. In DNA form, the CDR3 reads TGTGCCAGCAGGGGGACTAGCGGGAGGACCGGGGAGCTGTTTTTT.

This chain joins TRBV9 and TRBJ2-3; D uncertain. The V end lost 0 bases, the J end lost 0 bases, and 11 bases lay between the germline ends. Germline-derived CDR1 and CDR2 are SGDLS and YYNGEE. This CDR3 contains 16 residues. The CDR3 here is CASSVGSSTSTDTQYF. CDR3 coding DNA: TGTGCCAGCAGCGTAGGAAGCTCTACTAGCACAGATACGCAGTATTTT.

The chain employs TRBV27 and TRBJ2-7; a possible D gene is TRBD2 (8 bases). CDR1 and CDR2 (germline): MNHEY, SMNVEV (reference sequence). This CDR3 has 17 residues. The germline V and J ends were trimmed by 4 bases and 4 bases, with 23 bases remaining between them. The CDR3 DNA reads TGTGCCAGCAGTTCTACCCTAGACAGGGCGGGAGGTTACGAGCAGTACTTC. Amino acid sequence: CASSSTLDRAGGYEQYF.

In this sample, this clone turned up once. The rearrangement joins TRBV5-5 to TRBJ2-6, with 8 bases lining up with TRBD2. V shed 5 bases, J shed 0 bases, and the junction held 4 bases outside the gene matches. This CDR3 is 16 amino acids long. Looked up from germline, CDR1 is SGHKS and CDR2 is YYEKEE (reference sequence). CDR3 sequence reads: CASSLAGDSGANVLTF. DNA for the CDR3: TGTGCCAGCAGTCTAGCGGGCGACTCTGGGGCCAACGTCCTGACTTTC.

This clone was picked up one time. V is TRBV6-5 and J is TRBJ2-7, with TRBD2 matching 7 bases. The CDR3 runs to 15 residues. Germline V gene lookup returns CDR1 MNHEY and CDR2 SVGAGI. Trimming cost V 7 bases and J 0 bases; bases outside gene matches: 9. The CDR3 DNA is TGTGCCAGCAAAGAGGCGGGGGACGGCTCCTACGAGCAGTACTTC. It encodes CASKEAGDGSYEQYF.

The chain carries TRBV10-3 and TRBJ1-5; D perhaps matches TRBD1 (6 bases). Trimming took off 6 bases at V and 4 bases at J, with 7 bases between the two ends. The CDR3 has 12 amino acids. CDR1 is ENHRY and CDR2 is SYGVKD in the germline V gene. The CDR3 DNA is TGTGCCATCAGGGGGGCGAATCAGCCCCAGCATTTT. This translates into CAIRGANQPQHF.

CDR3 loop: CASGLVLWDRGTDEQFF. CDR3 nucleotides: TGTGCTAGTGGTTTGGTACTATGGGACAGGGGGACGGATGAGCAGTTCTTC. The chain recombines TRBV12-5 with TRBJ2-1; 11 bases map to TRBD1. Per the germline V gene, CDR1 is LGHNT and CDR2 is FRNRAP. V lost 0 bases and J lost 8; bases outside the gene matches: 9. CDR3 length: 17 residues.

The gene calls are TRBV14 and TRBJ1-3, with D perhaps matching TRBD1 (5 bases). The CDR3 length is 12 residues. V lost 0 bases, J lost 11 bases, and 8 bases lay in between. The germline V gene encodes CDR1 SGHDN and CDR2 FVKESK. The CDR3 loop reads CASSQEGVSIYF. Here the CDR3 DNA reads TGTGCCAGCAGCCAAGAGGGGGTCTCCATATATTTT.

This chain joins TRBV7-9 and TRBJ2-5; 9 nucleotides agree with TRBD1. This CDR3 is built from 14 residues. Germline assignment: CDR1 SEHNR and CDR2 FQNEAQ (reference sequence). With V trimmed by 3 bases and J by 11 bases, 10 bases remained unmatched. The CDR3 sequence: CASSFGTGRWEQYF. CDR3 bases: TGTGCCAGCAGCTTCGGGACAGGGAGGTGGGAGCAGTACTTC.

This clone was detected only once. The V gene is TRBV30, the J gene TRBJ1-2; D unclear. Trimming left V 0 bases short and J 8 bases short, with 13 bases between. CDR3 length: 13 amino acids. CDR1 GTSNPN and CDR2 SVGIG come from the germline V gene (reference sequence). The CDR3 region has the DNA TGTGCCTGGAGTGTACAAACGGCGGGGGGCTACACCTTC. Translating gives CAWSVQTAGGYTF. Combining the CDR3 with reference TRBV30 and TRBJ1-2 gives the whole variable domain SQTIHQWPATLVQPVGSPLSLECTVEGTSNPNLYWYRQAAGRGLQLLFYSVGIGQISSEVPQNLSASRPQDRQFILSSKKLLLSDSGFYLCAWSVQTAGGYTFGSGTRLTVV.

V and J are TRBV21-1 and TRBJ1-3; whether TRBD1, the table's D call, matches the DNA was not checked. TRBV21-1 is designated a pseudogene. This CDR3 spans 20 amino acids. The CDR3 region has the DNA TGTGCCAGCAGCAAAGTAGAGACGGCCGAAACAGGGGTCTCTGGAAACACCATATATTTT. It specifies CASSKVETAETGVSGNTIYF.

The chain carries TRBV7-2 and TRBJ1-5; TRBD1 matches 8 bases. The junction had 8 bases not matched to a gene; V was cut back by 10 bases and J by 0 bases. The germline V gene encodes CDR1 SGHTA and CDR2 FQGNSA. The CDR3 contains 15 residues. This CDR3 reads CATQGAVNSNQPQHF. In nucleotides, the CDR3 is TGTGCCACCCAGGGGGCCGTCAATAGCAATCAGCCCCAGCATTTT.

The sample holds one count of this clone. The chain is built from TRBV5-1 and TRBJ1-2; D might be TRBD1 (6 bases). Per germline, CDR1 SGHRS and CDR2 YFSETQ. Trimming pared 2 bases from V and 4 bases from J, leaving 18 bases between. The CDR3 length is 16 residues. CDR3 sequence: CASSLTGTPRGYGYTF. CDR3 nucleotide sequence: TGCGCCAGCAGCTTAACAGGGACTCCTCGGGGCTATGGCTACACCTTC.

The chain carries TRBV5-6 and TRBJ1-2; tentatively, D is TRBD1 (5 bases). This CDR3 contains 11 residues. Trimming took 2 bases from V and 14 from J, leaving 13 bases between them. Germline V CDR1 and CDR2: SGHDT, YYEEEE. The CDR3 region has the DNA TGTGCCAGCAGCTTTTTAGGGGCGCAGACCTTC. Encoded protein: CASSFLGAQTF.

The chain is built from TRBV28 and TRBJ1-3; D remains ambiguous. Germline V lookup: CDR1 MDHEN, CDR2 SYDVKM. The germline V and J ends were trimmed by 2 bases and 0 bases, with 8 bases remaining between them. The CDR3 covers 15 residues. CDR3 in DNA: TGTGCCAGCAGTTTACCGGCAGTCTCTGGAAACACCATATATTTT. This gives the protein CASSLPAVSGNTIYF.

For the CDR3, the DNA is TGTGCCAGCAGTACCCCTGTGGGCTCCACAGATACGCAGTATTTT. It yields the protein CASSTPVGSTDTQYF. This rearrangement joins TRBV27 to TRBJ2-3; D is ambiguous. The CDR3 sequence is 15 residues long. The V and J ends lost 5 bases and 2 bases respectively, with 14 bases between them. CDR1 is MNHEY, CDR2 SMNVEV, per germline (reference sequence).

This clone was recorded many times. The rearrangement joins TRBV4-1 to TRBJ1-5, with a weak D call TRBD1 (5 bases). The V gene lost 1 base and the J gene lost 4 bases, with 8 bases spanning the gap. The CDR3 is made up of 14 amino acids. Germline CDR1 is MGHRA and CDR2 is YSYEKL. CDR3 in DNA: TGCGCCAGCAGCCAAGGGCAGGGAAATCAGCCCCAGCATTTT. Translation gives CASSQGQGNQPQHF.

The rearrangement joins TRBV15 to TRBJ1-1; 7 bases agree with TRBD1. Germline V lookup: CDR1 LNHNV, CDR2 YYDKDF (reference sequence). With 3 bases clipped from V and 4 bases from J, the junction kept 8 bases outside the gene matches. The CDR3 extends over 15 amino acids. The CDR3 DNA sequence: TGTGCCACCAGCAGGGAAACAGGGGTGGGCACTGAAGCTTTCTTT. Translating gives CATSRETGVGTEAFF.

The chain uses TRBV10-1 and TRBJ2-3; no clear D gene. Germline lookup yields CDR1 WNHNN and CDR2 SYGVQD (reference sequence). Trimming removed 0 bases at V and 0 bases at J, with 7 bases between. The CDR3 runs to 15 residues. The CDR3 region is CASSESRTSTDTQYF. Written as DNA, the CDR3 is TGCGCCAGCAGTGAGTCCAGGACCAGCACAGATACGCAGTATTTT.

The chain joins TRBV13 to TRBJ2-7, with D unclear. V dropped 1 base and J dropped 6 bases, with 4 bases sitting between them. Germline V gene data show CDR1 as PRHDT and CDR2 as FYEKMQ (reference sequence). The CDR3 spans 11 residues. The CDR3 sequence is CASSLAAEQYF. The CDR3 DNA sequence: TGTGCCAGCAGCTTAGCGGCCGAGCAGTACTTC.

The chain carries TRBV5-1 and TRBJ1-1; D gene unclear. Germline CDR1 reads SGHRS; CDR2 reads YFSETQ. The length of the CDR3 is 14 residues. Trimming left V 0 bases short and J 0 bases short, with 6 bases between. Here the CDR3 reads CASSLGIMNTEAFF. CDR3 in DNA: TGCGCCAGCAGCTTGGGGATCATGAACACTGAAGCTTTCTTT.

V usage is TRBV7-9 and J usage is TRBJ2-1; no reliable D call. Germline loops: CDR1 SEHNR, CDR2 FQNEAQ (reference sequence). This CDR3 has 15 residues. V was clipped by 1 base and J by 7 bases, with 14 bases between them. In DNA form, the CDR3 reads TGTGCCAGCAGCTTAGGTTCAGGTCCATCGAATGAGCAGTTCTTC. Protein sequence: CASSLGSGPSNEQFF.

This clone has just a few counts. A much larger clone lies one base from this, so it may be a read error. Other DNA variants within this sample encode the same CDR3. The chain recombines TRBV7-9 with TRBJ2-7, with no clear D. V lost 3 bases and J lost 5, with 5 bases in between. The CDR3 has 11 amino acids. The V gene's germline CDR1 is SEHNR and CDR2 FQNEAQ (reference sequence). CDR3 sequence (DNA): TGTGCCAGCAGCTTCGGACACGAGCAGTACTTC. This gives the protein CASSFGHEQYF.

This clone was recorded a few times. The CDR3 is CASSRAGAQNQPQHF. The CDR3 nucleotides read TGTGCCAGCAGCCGCGCCGGTGCTCAAAATCAGCCCCAGCATTTT. V and J are TRBV5-6 and TRBJ1-5; no definite D call. Germline assignment: CDR1 SGHDT and CDR2 YYEEEE. The CDR3 is made up of 15 amino acids. Trimming stripped 4 bases from V and 4 bases from J, with 15 bases between.

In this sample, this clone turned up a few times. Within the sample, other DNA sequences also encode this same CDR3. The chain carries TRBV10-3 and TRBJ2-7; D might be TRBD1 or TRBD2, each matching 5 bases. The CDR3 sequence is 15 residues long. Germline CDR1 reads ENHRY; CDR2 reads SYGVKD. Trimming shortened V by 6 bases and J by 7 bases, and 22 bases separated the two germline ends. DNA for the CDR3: TGTGCCATCAGGCCCTCCGGGACCCTTCTTCTTGAGCAGTACTTC. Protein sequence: CAIRPSGTLLLEQYF.

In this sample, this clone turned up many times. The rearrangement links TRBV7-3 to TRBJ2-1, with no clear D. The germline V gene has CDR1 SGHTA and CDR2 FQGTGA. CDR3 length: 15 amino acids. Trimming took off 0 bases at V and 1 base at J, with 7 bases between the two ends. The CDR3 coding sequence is TGTGCCAGCAGCTTAACCCACCGGTCCTACAATGAGCAGTTCTTC. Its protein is CASSLTHRSYNEQFF.

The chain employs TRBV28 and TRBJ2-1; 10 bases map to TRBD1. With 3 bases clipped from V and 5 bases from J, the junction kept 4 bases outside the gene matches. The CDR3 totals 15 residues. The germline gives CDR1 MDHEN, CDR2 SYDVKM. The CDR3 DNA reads TGTGCCAGCAGTTTGCCGGGACAGGGGAACAATGAGCAGTTCTTC. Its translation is CASSLPGQGNNEQFF.

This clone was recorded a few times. The CDR3 loop is CASSEDSLNTEAFF. As DNA, the CDR3 is TGTGCCAGCAGCGAGGACAGTTTGAACACTGAAGCTTTCTTT. V and J are TRBV9 and TRBJ1-1; a weak D match, TRBD1 (6 bases). V lost 3 bases, J lost 0 bases, and 9 bases lay in between. Germline V gene data show CDR1 as SGDLS and CDR2 as YYNGEE. The CDR3 sequence is 14 residues long.

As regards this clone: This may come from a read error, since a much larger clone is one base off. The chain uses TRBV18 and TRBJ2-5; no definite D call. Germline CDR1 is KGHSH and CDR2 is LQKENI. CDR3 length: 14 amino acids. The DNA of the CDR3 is TGTGCCAGCGCACCCATTGGTCCGCAAGAGACCCAGTACTTC. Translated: CASAPIGPQETQYF.

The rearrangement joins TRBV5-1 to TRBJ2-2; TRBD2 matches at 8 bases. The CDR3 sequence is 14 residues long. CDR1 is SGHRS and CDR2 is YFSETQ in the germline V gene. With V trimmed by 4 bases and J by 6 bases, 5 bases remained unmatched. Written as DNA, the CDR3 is TGCGCCAGCAGCCAAGCGGGAGAGGCCGGGGAGCTGTTTTTT. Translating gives CASSQAGEAGELFF.